Listed below are T cell receptor beta chains from one sample, sequenced in a study of post-analysis software for immune sequencing data. From the PCR reads, TCRdb called clonotypes with MiXCR, one entry per CDR3 protein. The table shows 750,000 to 950,000 distinct CDR3 sequences, with under 70% occurring only once. Source material: blood. These receptors originate from a girl aged 10 to 17 with multiple sclerosis. CDR3s include the opening cysteine and the closing phenylalanine or tryptophan. Fields, in order: D gene, V gene, J gene, clone size, CDR3 protein, CDR3 DNA. A D gene is named only where the DNA matches it firmly. Some rows mark clone size as missing; the rest say once, few, many or name a class of expanded clone.

>.|TRBV27|TRBJ2-7|.
CASSSQEAVPSYEQYF
TGTGCCAGCAGTTCCCAGGAGGCGGTGCCCTCCTACGAGCAGTACTTC
>.|TRBV3-1|TRBJ2-1|.
CASSPEPDPRDEQFF
TGTGCCAGCAGCCCCGAACCGGATCCGAGGGATGAGCAGTTCTTC
>.|TRBV29-1|TRBJ2-1|.
CSVESLDHEQFF
TGCAGCGTTGAATCCTTGGACCATGAGCAGTTCTTC
>.|TRBV6-5|TRBJ2-5|.
CASGQRGSVQYF
TGTGCCAGCGGCCAACGGGGCTCTGTGCAGTACTTC
>.|TRBV6-6|TRBJ1-2|few
CASMADDGYTF
TGTGCCAGCATGGCAGACGATGGCTACACCTTC
>TRBD2|TRBV12-3/TRBV12-4|TRBJ2-3|.
CASWSTSGPTDTQYF
TGTGCCAGCTGGTCGACTAGCGGGCCCACAGATACGCAGTATTTT
>.|TRBV3-1|TRBJ2-1|.
CASSQGFDNERFF
TGTGCCAGCAGCCAGGGGTTCGACAATGAGCGGTTCTTC
>TRBD1|TRBV3-1|TRBJ1-1|.
CASSQLGAGGTPIKAFF
TGTGCCAGCAGCCAACTAGGGGCAGGGGGAACACCAATAAAAGCTTTCTTT
>.|TRBV12-3/TRBV12-4|TRBJ1-1|.
CASSLWGIFQGNTEAFF
TGTGCCAGCAGTCTATGGGGCATTTTCCAGGGTAACACTGAAGCTTTCTTT
>TRBD2|TRBV6-2/TRBV6-3|TRBJ2-7|.
CASSYLIPSSGSYSSYEQYF
TGTGCCAGCAGTTACCTGATCCCGAGCAGCGGGAGCTATTCCTCCTACGAGCAGTACTTC
>TRBD2|TRBV29-1|TRBJ2-2|.
CSGRTSGNTGELFF
TGCAGCGGTAGGACTAGCGGGAACACCGGGGAGCTGTTTTTT
>.|TRBV7-6|TRBJ1-2|.
CASSLVTAGSSFYGYTF
TGTGCCAGCAGCTTAGTAACGGCGGGCAGCTCCTTCTATGGCTACACCTTC
>.|TRBV5-1|TRBJ2-7|.
CASSLGLTDEQYF
TGCGCCAGCAGCTTAGGACTGACGGACGAGCAGTACTTC
>TRBD1|TRBV9|TRBJ1-2|few
CASSVDQGERYTF
TGTGCCAGCAGCGTAGATCAGGGGGAGCGCTACACCTTC
>TRBD1|TRBV20-1|TRBJ1-5|.
CSATRTGGDQPQHF
TGCAGTGCGACCCGGACAGGGGGCGATCAGCCCCAGCATTTT
>.|TRBV11-1|TRBJ2-7|.
CASSLTDSYTYEQYF
TGTGCCAGCAGCTTAACGGACAGCTATACCTACGAGCAGTACTTC
>TRBD1|TRBV7-9|TRBJ2-7|.
CASSFPGQGYGQYF
TGTGCCAGCAGCTTCCCGGGACAGGGCTACGGGCAGTACTTC
>TRBD2|TRBV20-1|TRBJ2-7|.
CSAPAGLAASGASYEQYF
TGCAGTGCTCCCGCGGGGCTCGCGGCTAGCGGGGCTTCCTACGAGCAGTACTTC
>.|TRBV28|TRBJ2-5|few
CASSPSGAPRETQYF
TGTGCCAGCAGTCCCTCGGGGGCGCCCCGAGAGACCCAGTACTTC
>TRBD1|TRBV5-1|TRBJ1-5|.
CASSLSTGGNQPQHF
TGTGCCAGCAGTTTATCAACAGGGGGCAATCAGCCCCAGCATTTT
>.|TRBV6-5|TRBJ2-3|few
CASTPGGLSTDTQYF
TGTGCCAGCACCCCAGGCGGCCTTAGCACAGATACGCAGTATTTT
>.|TRBV6-4|TRBJ2-3|.
CASSDSSRGYTDTQYF
TGTGCCAGCAGTGATTCGTCCAGGGGCTACACAGATACGCAGTATTTT
>.|TRBV20-1|TRBJ2-1|few
CSARSADQIYNEQFF
TGCAGTGCTAGATCTGCGGATCAAATCTACAATGAGCAGTTCTTC
>.|TRBV20-1|TRBJ2-5|.
CSAPASFAGSQYF
TGCAGTGCTCCCGCATCGTTCGCGGGGTCGCAGTACTTC
>.|TRBV6-1|TRBJ2-1|.
CASSAGTWNPVGQFF
TGTGCCAGCAGTGCCGGGACCTGGAACCCGGTCGGGCAGTTCTTC
>TRBD2|TRBV24-1|TRBJ2-7|.
CATGDPSGAYEQYF
TGTGCCACCGGTGATCCTAGCGGGGCCTACGAGCAGTACTTC
>TRBD1|TRBV7-9|TRBJ1-2|few
CASRGQGADYGYTF
TGTGCCAGCAGGGGACAGGGGGCCGACTATGGCTACACCTTC
>.|TRBV7-7|TRBJ2-7|.
CASSPLAGLYEQYF
TGTGCTAGCAGCCCCCTGGCGGGGCTCTACGAGCAGTACTTC
>TRBD2|TRBV5-1|TRBJ2-3|.
CASRAERAGGTNTQYF
TGCGCCAGCAGAGCGGAGCGTGCGGGGGGGACGAATACGCAGTATTTT
>.|TRBV29-1|TRBJ2-1|many
CSVGSSYNEQFF
TGCAGCGTGGGGAGCTCCTACAATGAGCAGTTCTTC
>TRBD2|TRBV6-5|TRBJ2-5|.
CASSYGGGWETQYF
TGTGCCAGCAGTTATGGGGGGGGTTGGGAGACCCAGTACTTC
>.|TRBV7-8|TRBJ2-5|.
CASSPQHPRGETQYF
TGTGCCAGCAGCCCCCAACACCCACGAGGGGAGACCCAGTACTTC
>.|TRBV20-1|TRBJ2-7|.
CSARTYFYEQYF
TGCAGTGCTAGGACTTACTTCTACGAGCAGTACTTC
>TRBD2|TRBV20-1|TRBJ2-5|few
CSARYGRWAPGETQYF
TGCAGTGCTAGATACGGGAGGTGGGCCCCGGGAGAGACCCAGTACTTC
>TRBD1|TRBV15|TRBJ2-5|few
CATSRGQGEETQYF
TGTGCCACCAGCAGAGGACAGGGAGAAGAGACCCAGTACTTC
>TRBD2|TRBV25-1|TRBJ2-5|.
CASSGHGLAGGRETQYF
TGTGCCAGCAGTGGACATGGACTAGCGGGGGGCCGGGAGACCCAGTACTTC
>.|TRBV20-1|TRBJ2-5|few
CSARKGPSTEQYF
TGCAGTGCCCGAAAGGGACCTTCGACGGAGCAGTACTTC
>TRBD1|TRBV6-4|TRBJ2-4|few
CASSDGQGLVQYF
TGTGCCAGCAGTGATGGACAGGGTTTGGTTCAGTACTTC
>TRBD2|TRBV5-1|TRBJ2-1|.
CASSLASETSGTNEQFF
TGCGCCAGCAGCTTGGCCTCTGAGACTAGCGGAACCAATGAGCAGTTCTTC
>TRBD2|TRBV6-5|TRBJ2-7|.
CASTASGGVEQYF
TGTGCCAGCACAGCTAGCGGGGGAGTCGAGCAGTACTTC
>.|TRBV5-1|TRBJ2-3|many
CASSLDTDTQYF
TGTGCCAGCAGTTTAGACACAGATACGCAGTATTTT
>.|TRBV6-1|TRBJ1-2|.
CASSEVRSQPLGYTF
TGTGCCAGCAGTGAAGTTAGGTCACAACCCCTTGGCTACACCTTC
>.|TRBV6-5|TRBJ2-7|.
CASSILAEPYEQYF
TGTGCCAGCAGTATTTTAGCGGAGCCTTACGAGCAGTACTTC
>.|TRBV5-1|TRBJ2-7|.
CASSLAGTRAGEQYF
TGCGCCAGCAGCTTAGCCGGGACGAGGGCTGGAGAGCAGTACTTC
>.|TRBV7-7|TRBJ2-1|.
CASSLGGQGDFDNEQFF
TGTGCCAGCAGCTTAGGCGGGCAGGGTGATTTCGACAATGAGCAGTTCTTC
>.|TRBV20-1|TRBJ1-2|.
CSASLVGGLENYGYTF
TGCAGTGCTAGTCTCGTCGGGGGGCTGGAGAATTATGGCTACACCTTC
>TRBD2|TRBV29-1|TRBJ2-1|few
CSGGAGLEQFF
TGCAGCGGAGGAGCGGGGCTTGAGCAGTTCTTC
>TRBD2|TRBV4-1|TRBJ2-3|once
CASSQDPRGGDTQYF
TGTGCCAGCAGCCAAGATCCCCGCGGGGGAGATACGCAGTATTTT